Listed below are T cell receptor beta chains from one sample, sequenced in a study of response to subunit inactivated influenza vaccine. TCRdb recomputed calls from the RT-PCR reads with MiXCR, one row per CDR3 protein. The sample consists of hundreds of thousands of distinct CDR3 sequences, approximately 14% of them appearing once. The input for sequencing was PBMCs from blood, taken about 11 days after vaccination. The receptors shown here come from a man in his fifties who received an inactivated influenza vaccine. Each CDR3 is given with its conserved first and last residue. The D gene is left open where the match is weak. Expanded clones are given a class, and other clones once, few, many or no size at all.

15	many	TRBV5-1	TRBJ1-1	.	CASSWIGTPNTEAFF	TGCGCCAGCAGCTGGATCGGGACACCGAACACTGAAGCTTTCTTT
13	.	TRBV19	TRBJ2-5	.	CASSSWDVETQYF	TGTGCCAGTAGTTCCTGGGATGTGGAGACCCAGTACTTC
15	.	TRBV7-8	TRBJ2-3	TRBD2	CASSLVVSGGDTQYF	TGTGCCAGCAGCTTAGTGGTTAGCGGGGGAGATACGCAGTATTTT
13	many	TRBV10-3	TRBJ1-5	.	CAISGGNNQPQHF	TGTGCCATCAGTGGGGGAAACAATCAGCCCCAGCATTTT
14	.	TRBV5-1	TRBJ2-1	.	CASSPYNSYNEQFF	TGCGCCAGCAGCCCATACAACAGTTACAATGAGCAGTTCTTC
15	.	TRBV3-1	TRBJ1-2	TRBD1	CASSQATGVVGGYTF	TGTGCCAGCAGCCAAGCTACAGGGGTCGTAGGCGGCTACACCTTC
15	few	TRBV6-2/TRBV6-3	TRBJ2-5	.	CASSYSYRDQETQYF	TGTGCCAGCAGTTACTCTTACAGGGATCAAGAGACCCAGTACTTC
11	many	TRBV7-2	TRBJ2-3	.	CASSLLYTQYF	TGTGCCAGCAGCTTACTATATACGCAGTATTTT
15	.	TRBV6-1	TRBJ2-3	TRBD2	CASGLAGGVTDTQYF	TGTGCCAGCGGTCTAGCGGGGGGAGTCACAGATACGCAGTATTTT
16	few	TRBV18	TRBJ1-5	.	CASSPPGRYSNQPQHF	TGTGCCAGCTCACCACCGGGCAGATATAGCAATCAGCCCCAGCATTTT
18	.	TRBV6-5	TRBJ1-2	TRBD1	CASSNPDTGTGGDRSYTF	TGTGCCAGCAGTAACCCTGACACCGGGACAGGGGGCGACCGAAGCTACACCTTC
14	.	TRBV7-9	TRBJ2-3	.	CASTVGGALDTQYF	TGTGCCAGCACTGTGGGGGGAGCGTTGGATACGCAGTATTTT
14	.	TRBV29-1	TRBJ2-2	TRBD2	CSVRLAGVTGELFF	TGCAGCGTTAGACTAGCGGGGGTCACCGGGGAGCTGTTTTTT
14	.	TRBV4-3	TRBJ1-1	TRBD1	CASSQSDRGDEAFF	TGCGCCAGCAGCCAAAGCGACAGGGGGGATGAAGCTTTCTTT
16	few	TRBV3-1	TRBJ2-3	TRBD1	CASSQRQGSSTDTQYF	TGTGCCAGCAGCCAAAGACAGGGGTCGAGCACAGATACGCAGTATTTT
16	few	TRBV15	TRBJ2-7	TRBD1	CATSGSRDRGRYEQYF	TGTGCCACCAGCGGGAGCCGGGACAGGGGGCGATACGAGCAGTACTTC
14	.	TRBV4-2	TRBJ2-1	.	CASSQEASSNEQFF	TGTGCCAGCAGCCAAGAGGCTAGCTCCAATGAGCAGTTCTTC
15	few	TRBV7-9	TRBJ2-1	TRBD1	CASSLVRGQVNEQFF	TGTGCCAGCAGCTTAGTTAGGGGACAGGTTAATGAGCAGTTCTTC
17	few	TRBV28	TRBJ1-5	.	CASSSPRRDHSNQPQHF	TGTGCCAGCAGTTCCCCCCGGAGGGACCATAGCAATCAGCCCCAGCATTTT
14	few	TRBV28	TRBJ1-2	.	CASSLRRANYGYTF	TGTGCCAGCAGTTTAAGACGCGCGAACTATGGCTACACCTTC
13	.	TRBV2	TRBJ1-5	.	CASSVLSNQPQHF	TGTGCCAGCAGTGTGCTCAGCAATCAGCCCCAGCATTTT
11	few	TRBV11-2	TRBJ1-1	.	CASSLVTEAFF	TGTGCCAGCAGCTTAGTCACTGAAGCTTTCTTT
15	.	TRBV7-2	TRBJ2-7	TRBD1	CASSLEGARGPEQYF	TGTGCCAGCAGCTTAGAGGGGGCCAGGGGACCCGAGCAGTACTTC
13	few	TRBV28	TRBJ1-2	TRBD1	CASNRDSLYGYTF	TGTGCCAGCAATAGGGACAGCCTCTATGGCTACACCTTC
20	many	TRBV6-2/TRBV6-3	TRBJ2-2	.	CASSYPSSRIAYPNTGELFF	TGTGCCAGCAGTTACCCCTCGTCTAGAATAGCTTACCCGAACACCGGGGAGCTGTTTTTT
14	few	TRBV7-2	TRBJ1-1	TRBD1	CASSSRQGAGEAFF	TGTGCCAGCAGCTCAAGACAGGGGGCCGGAGAAGCTTTCTTT
15	many	TRBV7-6	TRBJ2-5	TRBD2	CASSLVYGTTETQYF	TGTGCCAGCAGCTTAGTCTATGGGACTACGGAGACCCAGTACTTC
13	few	TRBV20-1	TRBJ2-1	.	CSASRDASGEQFF	TGCAGTGCAAGTCGGGACGCCTCGGGAGAGCAGTTCTTC
13	few	TRBV20-1	TRBJ1-2	TRBD1	CSARRDSFYGYTF	TGCAGTGCTAGAAGGGACAGCTTCTATGGCTACACCTTC
16	.	TRBV25-1	TRBJ2-7	TRBD2	CASSEYRVAGDYEQYF	TGTGCCAGCAGTGAATATAGGGTAGCGGGAGACTACGAGCAGTACTTC
15	many	TRBV4-2	TRBJ2-7	.	CASSQERQAGYEQYF	TGTGCCAGCAGCCAAGAAAGGCAAGCGGGCTACGAGCAGTACTTC
14	few	TRBV20-1	TRBJ2-7	.	CSARGHLYGNEQYF	TGCAGTGCTAGAGGTCATCTGTACGGCAACGAGCAGTACTTC
13	few	TRBV15	TRBJ1-1	.	CATSQGLNTEAFF	TGTGCCACCAGCCAGGGGCTGAACACTGAAGCTTTCTTT
13	.	TRBV20-1	TRBJ2-2	.	CSAPSYKSGELFF	TGCAGTGCTCCGAGTTATAAATCCGGGGAGCTGTTTTTT
12	few	TRBV3-1	TRBJ2-1	.	CASSRTTSKQFF	TGTGCCAGCAGCCGGACGACCTCAAAGCAGTTCTTC
14	few	TRBV20-1	TRBJ2-7	TRBD2	CSARTIGTRGEQYF	TGCAGTGCTAGAACTATCGGGACTAGAGGCGAGCAGTACTTC
17	.	TRBV20-1	TRBJ1-6	.	CSAREPKIGLYISPLHF	TGCAGTGCTAGGGAACCCAAAATCGGCCTTTATATTTCACCCCTCCACTTT
15	.	TRBV5-5	TRBJ1-6	TRBD1	CASSFRQGTESPLHF	TGTGCCAGCAGCTTCCGACAGGGGACGGAATCACCCCTCCACTTT
18	.	TRBV27	TRBJ2-1	TRBD2	CASTTREGGRGIYNEQFF	TGTGCCAGCACTACCCGGGAGGGGGGAAGAGGTATCTACAATGAGCAGTTCTTC
14	few	TRBV7-9	TRBJ2-7	.	CASSLEPPSYEQYF	TGTGCCAGCAGCTTAGAGCCACCATCCTACGAGCAGTACTTC
15	.	TRBV7-2	TRBJ1-3	.	CASSLAQGIGNTIYF	TGTGCCAGCAGCTTAGCGCAGGGGATTGGAAACACCATATATTTT
12	.	TRBV20-1	TRBJ2-7	TRBD1	CSRQGKAYEQYF	TGCAGCCGACAGGGCAAGGCCTACGAGCAGTACTTC
13	few	TRBV10-2	TRBJ2-1	TRBD2	CASSAGGNNEQFF	TGCGCCAGCAGTGCGGGAGGGAACAATGAGCAGTTCTTC
16	.	TRBV11-2	TRBJ1-1	.	CASSLEWSLINTEAFF	TGTGCCAGCAGCTTAGAATGGTCTCTTATCAACACTGAAGCTTTCTTT